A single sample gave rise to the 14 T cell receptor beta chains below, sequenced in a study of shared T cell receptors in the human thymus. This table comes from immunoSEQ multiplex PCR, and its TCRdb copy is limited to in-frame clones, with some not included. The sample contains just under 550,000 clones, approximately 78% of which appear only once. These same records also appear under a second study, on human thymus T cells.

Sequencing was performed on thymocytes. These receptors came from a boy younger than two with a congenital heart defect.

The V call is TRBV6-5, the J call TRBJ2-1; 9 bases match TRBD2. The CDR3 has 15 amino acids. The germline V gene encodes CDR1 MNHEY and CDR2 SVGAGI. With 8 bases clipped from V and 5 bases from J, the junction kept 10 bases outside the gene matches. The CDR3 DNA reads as TGTGCCAGCCGAGGGGCGGGAGGGACCCACAATGAGCAGTTCTTC. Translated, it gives CASRGAGGTHNEQFF.

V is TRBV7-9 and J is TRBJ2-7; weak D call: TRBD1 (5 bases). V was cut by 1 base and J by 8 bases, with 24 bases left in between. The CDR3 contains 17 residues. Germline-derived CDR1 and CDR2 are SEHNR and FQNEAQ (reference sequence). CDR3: CASSLDSDSVNPTKQYF. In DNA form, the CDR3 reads TGTGCCAGCAGCTTAGACTCCGACAGCGTTAACCCTACGAAGCAGTACTTC.

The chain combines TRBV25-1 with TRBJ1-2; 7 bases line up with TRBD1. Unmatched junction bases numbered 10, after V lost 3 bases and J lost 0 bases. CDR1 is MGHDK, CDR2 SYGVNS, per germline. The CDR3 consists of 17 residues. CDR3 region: CASSDQGQSHPNYGYTF. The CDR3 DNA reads TGTGCCAGCAGTGACCAGGGACAGTCCCACCCTAACTATGGCTACACCTTC.

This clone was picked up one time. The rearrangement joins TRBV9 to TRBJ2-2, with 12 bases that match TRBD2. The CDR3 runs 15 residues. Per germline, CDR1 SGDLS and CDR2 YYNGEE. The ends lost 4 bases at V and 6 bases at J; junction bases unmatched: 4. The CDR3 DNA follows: TGTGCCAGCAGCCCGACTAGCGGGAGACCCGGGGAGCTGTTTTTT. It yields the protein CASSPTSGRPGELFF. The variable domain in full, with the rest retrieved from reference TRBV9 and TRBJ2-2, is DSGVTQTPKHLITATGQRVTLRCSPRSGDLSVYWYQQSLDQGLQFLIQYYNGEERAKGNILERFSAQQFPDLHSELNLSSLELGDSALYFCASSPTSGRPGELFFGEGSRLTVL.

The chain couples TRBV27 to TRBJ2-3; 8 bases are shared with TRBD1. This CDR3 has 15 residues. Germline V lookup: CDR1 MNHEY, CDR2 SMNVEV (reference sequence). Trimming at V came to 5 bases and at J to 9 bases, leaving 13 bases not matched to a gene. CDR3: CASSRISTGVRTQYF. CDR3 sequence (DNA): TGTGCCAGCAGTAGGATATCGACAGGGGTCCGGACGCAGTATTTT.

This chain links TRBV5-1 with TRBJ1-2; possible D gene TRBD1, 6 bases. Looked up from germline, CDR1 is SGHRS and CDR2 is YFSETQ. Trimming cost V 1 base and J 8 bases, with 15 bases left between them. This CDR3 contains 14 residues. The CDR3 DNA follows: TGCGCCAGCAGCTTGACAGGGTGGAGCGACGGCTACACCTTC. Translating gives CASSLTGWSDGYTF.

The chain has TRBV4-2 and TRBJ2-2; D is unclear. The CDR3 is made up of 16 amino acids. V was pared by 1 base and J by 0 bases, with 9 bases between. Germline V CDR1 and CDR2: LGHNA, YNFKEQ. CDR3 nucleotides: TGTGCCAGCAGCCAAGTATCACTACCGAACACCGGGGAGCTGTTTTTT. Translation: CASSQVSLPNTGELFF.

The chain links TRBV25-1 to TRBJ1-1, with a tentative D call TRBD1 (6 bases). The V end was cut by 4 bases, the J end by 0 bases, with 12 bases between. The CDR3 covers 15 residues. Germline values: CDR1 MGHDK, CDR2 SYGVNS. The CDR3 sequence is CASSVDRRMNTEAFF. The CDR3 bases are TGTGCCAGCAGTGTGGACAGACGCATGAACACTGAAGCTTTCTTT.

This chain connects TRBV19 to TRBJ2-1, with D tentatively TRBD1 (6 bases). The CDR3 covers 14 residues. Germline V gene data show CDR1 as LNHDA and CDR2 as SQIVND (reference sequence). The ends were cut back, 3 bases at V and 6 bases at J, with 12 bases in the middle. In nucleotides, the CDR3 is TGTGCCAGTAGTATGGGGGCGGCTCTCAATGAGCAGTTCTTC. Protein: CASSMGAALNEQFF.

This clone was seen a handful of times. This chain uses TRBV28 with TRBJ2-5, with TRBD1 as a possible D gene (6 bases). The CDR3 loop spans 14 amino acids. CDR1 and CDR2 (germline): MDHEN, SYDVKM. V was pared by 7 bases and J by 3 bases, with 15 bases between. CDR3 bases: TGTGCCAGCACTCCCCAGCCAGGGGAAGAGACCCAGTACTTC. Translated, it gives CASTPQPGEETQYF.

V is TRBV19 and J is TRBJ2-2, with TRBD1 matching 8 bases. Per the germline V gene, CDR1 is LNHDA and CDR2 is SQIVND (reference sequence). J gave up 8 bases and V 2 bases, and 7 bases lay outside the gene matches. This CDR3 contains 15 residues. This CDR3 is CASSIRTGSLGELFF. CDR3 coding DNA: TGTGCCAGTAGTATAAGGACAGGGAGTCTGGGGGAGCTGTTTTTT.

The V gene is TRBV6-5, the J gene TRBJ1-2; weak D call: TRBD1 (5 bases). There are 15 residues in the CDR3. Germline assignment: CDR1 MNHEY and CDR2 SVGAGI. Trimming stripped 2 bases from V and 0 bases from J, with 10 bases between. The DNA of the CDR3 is TGTGCCAGCAGTTACGCCCAGGGATCTAACTATGGCTACACCTTC. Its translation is CASSYAQGSNYGYTF.

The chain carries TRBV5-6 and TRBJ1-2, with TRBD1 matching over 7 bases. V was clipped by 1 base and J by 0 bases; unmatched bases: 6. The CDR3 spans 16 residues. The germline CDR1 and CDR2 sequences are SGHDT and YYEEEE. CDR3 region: CASSLTDRLTNYGYTF. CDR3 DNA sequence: TGTGCCAGCAGCTTGACGGACAGGCTAACTAACTATGGCTACACCTTC.

Here the CDR3 DNA reads TGTGCCAGCAGCCGGGGACTAGCGGGAAGCAATGAGCAGTTCTTC. It codes for CASSRGLAGSNEQFF. The J gene is TRBJ2-1, the V gene TRBV7-6; TRBD2 aligns across 13 bases. V shed 5 bases and J 6 bases; nucleotides not matched to a gene: 4. CDR1 and CDR2 from the germline V gene are SGHVS and FNYEAQ. The CDR3 extends over 15 amino acids.